One and the same sample provided the 21 T cell receptor beta chains below, sequenced in a study of T cells in Graves' hyperthyroidism and ophthalmopathy. Amplification targeted TCR beta CDR3 regions from RNA transcripts. RT-PCR in the first round (using the HTBI primer set) targeted the TCR CDR3. TCRdb re-called the multiplex PCR reads with MiXCR, one entry per CDR3 protein. The sample lists a few hundred thousand distinct CDR3 sequences; roughly 15% were seen once. The sequenced material came from blood. Source of these receptors: a woman between 35 and 50 years old with Graves' ophthalmopathy.

Ten or more counts support this clonotype. The gene calls are TRBV20-1 and TRBJ2-5; D tentatively reads TRBD1 or TRBD2 (5 bases each). The germline V and J ends were trimmed by 4 bases and 2 bases, with 17 bases remaining between them. Germline lookup yields CDR1 DFQATT and CDR2 SNEGSKA (reference sequence). The CDR3 has 15 residues. CDR3 protein: CSAKEGRQLQETQYF. The CDR3, as DNA: TGCAGTGCTAAAGAGGGGAGACAGCTGCAAGAGACCCAGTACTTC.

The chain is built from TRBV4-1 and TRBJ1-2; the match to TRBD1 covers 9 bases. The junction had 16 bases not matched to a gene; V was cut back by 1 base and J by 4 bases. CDR3 size: 19 residues. Germline V gene data show CDR1 as MGHRA and CDR2 as YSYEKL. CDR3 nucleotide sequence: TGCGCCAGCAGCCAAGGTCACACAACAACCGGGACAGGGATCTATGGCTACACCTTC. This codes for CASSQGHTTTGTGIYGYTF.

This clonotype was detected many times. Here the CDR3 DNA reads TGCAGTGCTAGAGACCCCCCACACCGGGGCTATGGCTACACCTTC. It specifies CSARDPPHRGYGYTF. This chain connects TRBV20-1 to TRBJ1-2; no definite D call. This CDR3 spans 15 amino acids. Germline-derived CDR1 and CDR2 are DFQATT and SNEGSKA (reference sequence). V was trimmed by 0 bases and J by 4 bases, leaving 15 bases between them.

This clonotype was detected ten times or more. The J gene is TRBJ1-5, the V gene TRBV12-3 or TRBV12-4; 8 nucleotides match TRBD1. This CDR3 is 16 amino acids long. After removal of 6 bases from V and 4 bases from J, the junction contained 11 bases not matched to a gene. The CDR3 is CASSPRGTGGNQPQHF. In nucleotides, the CDR3 is TGTGCCAGCAGCCCACGAGGGACAGGAGGGAATCAGCCCCAGCATTTT.

This clonotype was counted at least ten times. Written as DNA, the CDR3 is TGTGCCAGCAGTTTGATGGCAGATACGCAGTATTTT. Amino acid sequence: CASSLMADTQYF. The V call is TRBV12-3 or TRBV12-4, the J call TRBJ2-3; the D is unclear. The CDR3 contains 12 residues. The V gene lost 3 bases and the J gene lost 4 bases, with 5 bases spanning the gap.

Ten or more counts support this clonotype. The rearrangement joins TRBV27 to TRBJ2-3; perhaps TRBD2 as D (5 bases). V lost 2 bases to trimming and J lost 2 bases, with 17 bases between them. The CDR3 consists of 17 residues. CDR1 MNHEY and CDR2 SMNVEV come from the germline V gene (reference sequence). CDR3 protein: CASSLGPTDWVTDTQYF. The CDR3, as DNA: TGTGCCAGCAGTTTAGGTCCGACGGACTGGGTCACAGATACGCAGTATTTT.

In regard to this clonotype: Just one base apart from a much larger clone, this may be a read error. V usage is TRBV24-1 and J usage is TRBJ2-5; the D call may be TRBD1 or TRBD2 (5 bases each). The end of the DNA aligns better with TRBJ2-1, so the J call may be wrong. The CDR3 loop spans 12 amino acids. In germline, CDR1 is KGHDR, CDR2 SFDVKD. CDR3 nucleotide sequence: TGTGCCACCAGTGACCCCCAAGGGACCCAGTTCTTC. Its translation is CATSDPQGTQFF.

This clonotype appeared many times. The chain carries TRBV5-1 and TRBJ2-3; tentatively, D is TRBD1 (6 bases). Per the germline V gene, CDR1 is SGHRS and CDR2 is YFSETQ. The V gene lost 2 bases and the J gene lost 6 bases, with 16 bases spanning the gap. The CDR3 runs to 15 residues. CDR3 sequence reads: CASSFVDSRADTQYF. DNA of the CDR3: TGCGCCAGCAGCTTTGTGGACAGCCGGGCGGATACGCAGTATTTT.

This clonotype was detected many times. The V call is TRBV6-2 or TRBV6-3, the J call TRBJ2-2; 9 bases fit TRBD2. V dropped 8 bases and J dropped 0; count of bases not matched to a gene: 10. The CDR3 consists of 17 residues. Germline V lookup: CDR1 MNHEY, CDR2 SVGEGT. CDR3 nucleotides: TGTGCCAGCGAGGAGAAGAGCGGGGGGCCGAACACCGGGGAGCTGTTTTTT. Its protein is CASEEKSGGPNTGELFF.

This clonotype was found many times. This rearrangement joins TRBV12-3 or TRBV12-4 to TRBJ2-7; TRBD1 might be the D (6 bases). The CDR3 sequence is 16 residues long. V lost 3 bases to trimming and J lost 3 bases, with 18 bases between them. The CDR3 DNA is TGTGCCAGCAGTTTGTTTTTGGCTGAAGGGGGCTACGAGCAGTACTTC. Translation: CASSLFLAEGGYEQYF.

The rearrangement uses TRBV9 and TRBJ2-5, with D possibly being TRBD2 (6 bases). In germline, CDR1 is SGDLS, CDR2 YYNGEE. CDR3 size: 15 residues. V shed 4 bases and J shed 3 bases, with 16 bases lying between them. CDR3 amino acids: CASSLDFAGKETQYF. DNA of the CDR3: TGTGCCAGCAGCTTAGATTTCGCGGGGAAAGAGACCCAGTACTTC.

This chain links TRBV3-1 with TRBJ2-5, with D hard to call. This CDR3 is 12 amino acids long. V lost 3 bases to trimming and J lost 5 bases, with 7 bases between them. Per germline, CDR1 LGHDT and CDR2 YNNKEL (reference sequence). This chain's CDR3 is CASSQGEETQYF. The CDR3 DNA sequence: TGTGCCAGCAGCCAGGGCGAGGAGACCCAGTACTTC.

This clonotype showed up many times. J is TRBJ2-7 and V is TRBV2, with 10 bases that match TRBD1. V lost 6 bases to trimming and J lost 7 bases; unmatched junction nucleotides: 9. CDR1 and CDR2 (germline): SNHLY, FYNNEI. The CDR3 is made up of 14 amino acids. CDR3: CASRWDRGLPEQYF. In DNA form, the CDR3 reads TGTGCCAGCAGATGGGACAGGGGATTGCCAGAGCAGTACTTC.

This clonotype was recorded many times. The rearrangement joins TRBV12-5 to TRBJ2-1; perhaps TRBD1 as D (5 bases). Germline lookup yields CDR1 LGHNT and CDR2 FRNRAP. The germline V and J ends were trimmed by 7 bases and 10 bases, with 17 bases remaining between them. There are 13 residues in the CDR3. In nucleotides, the CDR3 is TGTGCTAGTGTCCCCTGGGGCAAAGCCGAGCAGTTCTTC. The encoded protein is CASVPWGKAEQFF.

This clonotype was picked up many times. The V call is TRBV6-1, the J call TRBJ1-2, with TRBD1 matching 8 bases. CDR3 length: 17 amino acids. Germline CDR1 and CDR2: MNHNS and SASEGT. Unmatched junction bases numbered 8, after V lost 0 bases and J lost 2 bases. CDR3 in DNA: TGTGCCAGCAGTGAAGCGACCCGACAGGGGAGGAACTATGGCTACACCTTC. This sequence encodes CASSEATRQGRNYGYTF.

For this clonotype: A much larger clone lies a single base off, so this may be a read error. This sequence joins TRBV5-1 and TRBJ2-1; 9 bases map to TRBD2. V was pared by 3 bases and J by 0 bases, with 4 bases of the junction left unmatched. This CDR3 region has 16 residues. In germline, CDR1 is SGHRS, CDR2 YFSETQ. In DNA form, the CDR3 reads TGCGCCAGCAGCTCACCTAGCGGGACCTCCTACAATGAGCAGTTCTTC. Protein sequence: CASSSPSGTSYNEQFF.

This chain joins TRBV5-5 and TRBJ2-3; unclear D gene. The V gene's germline CDR1 is SGHKS and CDR2 YYEKEE (reference sequence). The CDR3 totals 14 residues. V was shortened by 0 bases and J by 2 bases, with 7 bases between the two germline ends. CDR3 amino acids: CASSLVQLTDTQYF. DNA for the CDR3: TGTGCCAGCAGCTTGGTCCAGCTCACAGATACGCAGTATTTT.

This clonotype was seen many times. The chain is built from TRBV20-1 and TRBJ2-7; the match to TRBD1 covers 8 bases. The CDR3 extends over 16 amino acids. Germline lookup yields CDR1 DFQATT and CDR2 SNEGSKA (reference sequence). The trim removed 1 base at V and 5 bases at J, leaving 13 bases unmatched. The CDR3 protein is CSARATMTGAPHEQYF. The CDR3 DNA is TGCAGTGCTAGAGCGACAATGACAGGGGCCCCCCACGAGCAGTACTTC.

In this sample, this clonotype turned up many times. This chain links TRBV20-1 with TRBJ2-3; D not certain. Looked up from germline, CDR1 is DFQATT and CDR2 is SNEGSKA (reference sequence). The V gene lost 3 bases and the J gene lost 5 bases, with 9 bases spanning the gap. CDR3 length: 12 amino acids. The CDR3 spells CSASTARDTQYF. CDR3 nucleotide sequence: TGCAGTGCTAGTACGGCTAGAGATACGCAGTATTTT.

V is TRBV10-3 and J is TRBJ2-1; 11 bases are shared with TRBD2. J was trimmed by 4 bases and V by 7 bases; bases with no gene match: 0. This CDR3 is built from 13 residues. Per the germline V gene, CDR1 is ENHRY and CDR2 is SYGVKD. CDR3 coding DNA: TGTGCCATCACTAGCGGGGGGTACAATGAGCAGTTCTTC. Translation gives CAITSGGYNEQFF.

In this sample, this clonotype turned up many times. The chain recombines TRBV10-3 with TRBJ2-7; D not certain. The length of the CDR3 is 14 residues. CDR1 is ENHRY, CDR2 SYGVKD, per germline. The germline V and J ends were trimmed by 6 bases and 6 bases, with 18 bases remaining between them. The CDR3, as DNA: TGTGCCATCAGGACTGACGGTGGATCTAGCGAGCAGTACTTC. Protein: CAIRTDGGSSEQYF.